This T cell receptor beta chain was recovered during a study of blood T cells in healthy people across ages. Primed by a sample-barcoded 5' primer and a J-beta primer mix, a second PCR proceeded for 7 to 11 cycles. Every molecule of cDNA carried a tag from a template-switch adaptor with 12 random nucleotides. TCRdb re-derived calls from the 5' RACE reads in MiXCR, one entry per CDR3 protein. The table includes 550,000 to 650,000 distinct CDR3 sequences, roughly a quarter detected once. V was pared by 5 bases and J by 5 bases, with 10 bases between. This CDR3 comprises 12 residues. Germline values: CDR1 SGHDN, CDR2 FVKESK. The sample was also linked to a second study, of T cells of mothers and their children.

The chain is built from TRBV14 and TRBJ2-7; either TRBD1 or TRBD2 may supply D (6 bases each). This receptor was obtained from a boy aged 2 to 10 in good health. The sample was blood. The DNA of the CDR3 is TGTGCCAGCAGCGAGGGGGGCCACGAGCAGTACTTC. Its protein is CASSEGGHEQYF. The complete variable domain, with remaining parts taken from reference TRBV14 and TRBJ2-7, reads EAGVTQFPSHSVIEKGQTVTLRCDPISGHDNLYWYRRVMGKEIKFLLHFVKESKQDESGMPNNRFLAERTGGTYSTLKVQPAELEDSGVYFCASSEGGHEQYFGPGTRLTVT.